Sequencing of this T cell receptor (beta chain) was carried out in a study of tumor-infiltrating lymphocytes in primary liver carcinoma (TCRdb year 2017). The study in broad terms: Surgical resection was performed in China between 2015 and March 2016 on 5 or 6 patients with histopathologically diagnosed primary liver carcinoma. A total of 35 specimens from 5 patients, comprising some 25 tumor regions, 5 adjacent noncancerous liver tissues and 5 peripheral blood samples, were covered by TCRbeta repertoire sequencing. Each sample produced about 3.5 to 7.13 million productive TCRbeta reads, and read depth showed no significant difference between tissue types. Technical replicate repertoires showed high reproducibility, with mean shared-clone rates around 0.9 and correlation coefficients above 0.98. Of the five patients (three men and two women, aged 30 to 69 years), four had hepatocellular carcinoma and one had combined HCC and intrahepatic cholangiocarcinoma. The tumors of the five patients were staged as T1-T3 N0M0, with maximum diameters ranging from roughly 4 to 10 cm. TCRbeta repertoire sequencing, expression microarrays and whole-exome sequencing were combined in the study across five regions of each liver tumor, with adjacent normal tissue and blood also included. The full study reports these points: Only the TCR beta chain was sequenced, so true repertoire diversity is likely underestimated because unpaired alpha chains were not captured. The top 250 clones accounted for a significantly greater share of the repertoire in tumors than in blood (p = 0.039). Repertoire overlap was found to be higher between tumor regions (mean approximately 36%) than between tumor-adjacent (about 17%) or tumor-blood (around 15%) pairs, consistent with antigen-driven expansion. Comparison of CD4+ and CD8+ T cell repertoires was precluded by the use of bulk unsorted samples. Only 4 or 5 patients were included in the study, and the authors note that the findings should be validated in a larger study.

This clonotype was counted between two and nine times. Its binding antigen is unknown. The junction departs from the called germline gene at one end, perhaps through a read error. The CDR3 contains 13 residues, cysteine and phenylalanine counted. Only the CDR3 DNA is retained, 39 bases long and in frame from the first base. The germline V gene sets CDR1 to SGHAT and CDR2 to FQNNGV. TCRbeta-specific cDNA was reverse-transcribed from 500 ng total RNA using a constant-region primer and ProtoScript II reverse transcriptase. The TCRbeta libraries were prepared through three rounds of nested multiplex PCR following a slightly modified ARM-PCR procedure. Each of the first two PCR rounds ran for 9 to 11 cycles using multiplex TRBV1-TRBV30 forward primers together with a Cbeta reverse primer. A final 25-cycle PCR with Deep VentR polymerase added sample barcodes and Illumina adapters. Before sequencing, amplicons of 200-500 bp were purified from gel using a QIAquick gel extraction kit. The TCRbeta amplicons were sequenced with 250-bp paired-end reads on an Illumina HiSeq 2500. Per the original workflow: Quality trimming of reads was performed with Trimmomatic v0.33, and paired reads were merged with FLASH v1.2.11 so that full CDR3 sequences could be recovered. MiGEC v1.2.1b assigned V, D and J germline segments to the rearranged TCRbeta sequences. Clonotype statistics, along with Shannon-Wiener diversity indices, were calculated using VDJtools v1.0.0. Except for diversity analysis, only each sample's 250 most abundant clonotypes were used in subsequent analyses to reduce sampling bias. The raw public reads went through TCRdb reprocessing: fastp at Q25, MiXCR clone calling, in-frame beta chains kept. Entries are consolidated by CDR3 protein sequence, retaining the most common genes and DNA. In this record, the V and J calls reflect TCRdb's handling and not the investigators' own analysis. The sample has approximately 330,000 distinct CDR3 sequences on record, approximately 65% of them singletons. The ten largest make up under 8% of the sample.

RNA from unsorted whole blood was extracted with TRIzol reagent, and germline DNA was obtained with the DNeasy Blood & Tissue kit. At the time of sampling, the patients had chronic HBV infection and had not received any treatment. Before surgery, roughly 4 milliliters of peripheral blood were drawn into K2EDTA tubes. The chain is assembled from TRBV11-2 and TRBJ2-2; TRBD2 is a possible D gene, resting on 5 matching bases. Sequenced sample: peripheral blood. This receptor was obtained from a man aged 35-49 years with primary liver carcinoma and hepatitis B virus infection. The CDR3 reads CASSLVDTGEPFF. The nucleotide sequence is given as TGTGCCAGCAGCTTGGTAGACACCGGGGAGCCGTTTTTT.